Shown below are 14 T cell receptor beta chains from a single sample sequenced in a study of blood T cells in healthy people across ages. The second PCR ran about 6 to 12 cycles with a sample-barcoded 5' primer and J-beta primers. TCRdb re-derived calls from the 5' RACE reads in MiXCR, one entry per CDR3 protein. The table includes roughly 730,000 distinct CDR3 sequences, just over 55% detected once. The sample taken for sequencing was blood. These receptor sequences come from a middle-aged man in good health.

V and J are TRBV7-2 and TRBJ2-1, with 9 nucleotides matching TRBD2. The CDR3 is 11 residues long. Losses at the gene ends were 5 bases for V and 14 bases for J; bases not matched to a gene: 4. The germline gives CDR1 SGHTA, CDR2 FQGNSA. This CDR3 is CASSIEREEFF. The CDR3 bases are TGTGCCAGCAGCATCGAGCGGGAGGAGTTCTTC. The full variable domain, in which reference TRBV7-2 and TRBJ2-1 provide the parts outside the CDR3, is GAGVSQSPSNKVTEKGKDVELRCDPISGHTALYWYRQSLGQGLEFLIYFQGNSAPDKSGLPSDRFSAERTGGSVSTLTIQRTQQEDSAVYLCASSIEREEFFGPGTRLTVL.

The chain combines TRBV6-2 or TRBV6-3 with TRBJ2-3; D not certain. Trimming took off 5 bases at V and 4 bases at J, with 10 bases between the two ends. Germline CDR1 and CDR2: MNHEY and SVGEGT. The CDR3 loop spans 13 amino acids. CDR3 DNA sequence: TGTGCCAGCAGTCTCCCCATCGCAGATACGCAGTATTTT. This codes for CASSLPIADTQYF.

V and J are TRBV15 and TRBJ2-3, with TRBD1 matching 9 bases. This CDR3 spans 16 amino acids. Looked up from germline, CDR1 is LNHNV and CDR2 is YYDKDF (reference sequence). Trimming cost V 0 bases and J 8 bases; bases outside gene matches: 9. CDR3 region: CATSRDLGQGVSTQYF. The CDR3 nucleotides are TGTGCCACCAGCAGAGATCTGGGACAGGGAGTAAGTACGCAGTATTTT.

This clonotype was seen a few times. The rearrangement joins TRBV7-2 to TRBJ1-6, with a weak D call TRBD1 (6 bases). The V end was cut by 1 base, the J end by 7 bases, with 20 bases between. This CDR3 has 18 amino acids. Per germline, CDR1 SGHTA and CDR2 FQGNSA. The CDR3 is CASSLGVPGETPNSPLHF. CDR3 sequence (DNA): TGTGCCAGCAGCTTAGGGGTTCCAGGGGAGACCCCCAATTCACCCCTCCACTTT.

J is TRBJ1-5 and V is TRBV20-1; D not resolved. Trimming stripped 0 bases from V and 3 bases from J, with 18 bases between. Germline loops: CDR1 DFQATT, CDR2 SNEGSKA (reference sequence). There are 17 residues in the CDR3. The CDR3 protein is CSAREGFRASLNQPQHF. The CDR3 DNA sequence: TGCAGTGCTAGAGAGGGCTTTCGGGCCAGCCTCAATCAGCCCCAGCATTTT.

This clonotype was observed once. In DNA, the CDR3 is TGTGCCAGTAGTATTAGGGGGCAGGTCGGCGACGAGCAGTACTTC. Protein product: CASSIRGQVGDEQYF. This chain connects TRBV19 to TRBJ2-5, with TRBD1 matching over 7 bases. Gene TRBJ2-7 matches the end of the DNA better, so the J call may be wrong. Per germline, CDR1 LNHDA and CDR2 SQIVND (reference sequence). This CDR3 has 15 residues.

The CDR3 spells CASSLLRTGGDTQYF. The CDR3 coding sequence is TGTGCCAGCAGTCTCCTTCGGACGGGGGGCGATACGCAGTATTTT. This chain connects TRBV28 to TRBJ2-3, with D possibly matching TRBD2 (7 bases). CDR3 length equals 15 residues. Per the germline V gene, CDR1 is MDHEN and CDR2 is SYDVKM. V lost 5 bases to trimming and J lost 6 bases, with 18 bases between them.

The CDR3 DNA sequence: TGTGCCACCAGCAGAGCGACAGGGATCACAGATACGCAGTATTTT. This translates into CATSRATGITDTQYF. The rearrangement uses TRBV15 and TRBJ2-3; TRBD1 aligns across 7 bases. The V gene's germline CDR1 is LNHNV and CDR2 YYDKDF (reference sequence). The ends lost 1 base at V and 2 bases at J; junction bases unmatched: 3. The CDR3 sequence is 15 residues long.

The DNA of the CDR3 is TGCAGCGTCCCGGGACTAGCGGGAAGGTACGAGCAGTACTTC. Amino acid sequence: CSVPGLAGRYEQYF. The gene calls are TRBV29-1 and TRBJ2-7, with TRBD2 matching 13 bases. The CDR3 is 14 amino acids. The ends lost 6 bases at V and 4 bases at J; junction bases unmatched: 6. CDR1 and CDR2 (germline): SQVTM, ANQGSEA.

This clonotype was seen a handful of times. The J gene is TRBJ2-3, the V gene TRBV20-1; D is ambiguous. Per germline, CDR1 DFQATT and CDR2 SNEGSKA (reference sequence). The CDR3 loop spans 11 amino acids. The V gene lost 0 bases and the J gene lost 6 bases, with 4 bases spanning the gap. The chain's CDR3 is CSARDRDTQYF. CDR3 nucleotides: TGCAGTGCTAGAGATCGGGATACGCAGTATTTT.

Points on this clonotype: Sequence at one end of the junction differs from germline and may be a read error. The rearrangement uses TRBV29-1 and TRBJ1-1, with a possible D match to TRBD1 (5 bases). The CDR3 spans 13 residues. Germline CDR1 and CDR2: SQVTM and ANQGSEA. CDR3 amino acids: CSVGPGLNTEVFF. CDR3 in DNA: TGCAGCGTGGGGCCTGGTTTGAACACTGAAGTTTTCTTT.

This clonotype has a handful of counts. The chain uses TRBV3-1 and TRBJ2-1; 13 bases are a match to TRBD2. The V segment lost 4 bases and the J segment 5 bases; nucleotides outside the gene matches: 11. Germline V gene lookup returns CDR1 LGHDT and CDR2 YNNKEL (reference sequence). This CDR3 spans 18 amino acids. This CDR3 is CASSPTLTGTSGNNEQFF. The CDR3 DNA reads as TGTGCCAGCAGCCCCACCCTAACCGGGACTAGCGGGAACAATGAGCAGTTCTTC.

The chain combines TRBV20-1 with TRBJ2-7, with D unresolved. V shed 3 bases and J shed 0 bases, with 9 bases lying between them. The CDR3 is 13 residues long. Germline CDR1 and CDR2: DFQATT and SNEGSKA (reference sequence). Here the CDR3 DNA reads TGCAGTGCTAGGGGGTGGGACTCCTACGAGCAGTACTTC. It yields the protein CSARGWDSYEQYF.

This chain uses TRBV6-6 with TRBJ2-7; 8 bases agree with TRBD1. The V segment lost 7 bases and the J segment 2 bases; nucleotides outside the gene matches: 4. This CDR3 region has 13 residues. Germline V gene data show CDR1 as MNHNY and CDR2 as SVGAGI (reference sequence). DNA of the CDR3: TGTGCCAGCATCGAGGGACAGGCCTACGAGCAGTACTTC. Its translation is CASIEGQAYEQYF.